This TCR beta chain was identified during a study of Ad26.COV2.S vaccination and SARS-CoV-2 variants. Study background: Administration of Ad26.COV2.S was intramuscular, either once or twice 56 days apart. Whole-study results and caveats: CD8+ and CD4+ T cells specific for spike reportedly responded with substantial breadth after vaccination. It was vaccine recipients, not placebo recipients, who had the higher spike-specific TCR breadth.

The treatment here: some 20 received Ad26.COV2.S at low or high dose, single or two shots; about 5 received placebo; per-sample allocation not given. Sampling was done on day 63 after the first vaccine or placebo injection. The protocol was immunoSEQ multiplex PCR, while the TCRdb copy is restricted to in-frame clones and leaves out a portion. Of 400,000 to 450,000 clones listed, about nine tenths are singletons. For this clone: Antigen specificity is unknown.

The sequence was collected from a person aged 18-65 years who received the Ad26.COV2.S COVID-19 vaccine or a placebo. Material: peripheral blood, obtained in a trial of Ad26.COV2.S vaccine versus placebo.

CDR3 in amino acids: CASSPLRVRDQPQHF. The CDR3 DNA reads TGTGCCAGCTCACCACTGAGGGTTCGGGATCAGCCCCAGCATTTT. V is TRBV18 and J is TRBJ1-5; D not resolved. The CDR3 length is 15 residues. Germline assignment: CDR1 KGHSH and CDR2 LQKENI. Trimming took off 1 base at V and 5 bases at J, with 12 bases between the two ends.